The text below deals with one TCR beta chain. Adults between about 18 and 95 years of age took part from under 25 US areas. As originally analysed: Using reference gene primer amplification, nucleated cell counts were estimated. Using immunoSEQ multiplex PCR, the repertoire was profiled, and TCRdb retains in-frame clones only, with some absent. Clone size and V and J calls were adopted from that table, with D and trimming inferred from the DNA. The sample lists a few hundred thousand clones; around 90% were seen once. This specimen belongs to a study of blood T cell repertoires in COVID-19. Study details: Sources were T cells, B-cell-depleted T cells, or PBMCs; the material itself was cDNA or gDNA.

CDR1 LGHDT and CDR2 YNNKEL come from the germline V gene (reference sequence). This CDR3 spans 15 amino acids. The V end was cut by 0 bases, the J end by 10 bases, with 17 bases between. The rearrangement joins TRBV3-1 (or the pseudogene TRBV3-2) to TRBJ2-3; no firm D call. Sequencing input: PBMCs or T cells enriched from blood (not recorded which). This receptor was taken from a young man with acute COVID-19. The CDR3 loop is CASSQERVVPASQYF. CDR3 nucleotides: TGTGCCAGCAGCCAAGAAAGAGTAGTCCCTGCATCGCAGTATTTT.